The clone carrying this T cell receptor beta chain has a count of ten or more. Germline V gives CDR1 SGHAT, CDR2 FQNNGV. The CDR3 sequence is 15 residues long. Trimming left V 0 bases short and J 7 bases short, with 13 bases between. MiXCR, applied by TCRdb to the RT-PCR reads, yields one record per CDR3 protein. The sample has about 680,000 distinct CDR3 sequences, 14% seen once; the top ten hold 3.6%. This chain joins TRBV11-2 and TRBJ2-1; D possibly corresponds to TRBD1 (6 bases). The sequencing sample was made of memory CD4+ T cells from blood. This sequence was found in a female donor in good health, serving as a healthy control. The CDR3 coding sequence is TGTGCCAGCAGCTTAGACTATAGGCAGGGGAATGAGCAGTTCTTC. Translation gives CASSLDYRQGNEQFF. Variable domain in full (rest from reference TRBV11-2 and TRBJ2-1): EAGVAQSPRYKIIEKRQSVAFWCNPISGHATLYWYQQILGQGPKLLIQFQNNGVVDDSQLPKDRFSAERLKGVDSTLKIQPAKLEDSAVYLCASSLDYRQGNEQFFGPGTRLTVL.